Below, 27 T cell receptor beta chains from the same sample are listed, as sequenced in a study of cytomegalovirus exposure and HLA in healthy donors. Primers included in the PCR were 60 Vbeta and 13 Jbeta primers. Sequenced by immunoSEQ multiplex PCR; TCRdb stores in-frame clones only, minus some. The sample consists of 55,000 to 65,000 clones, 70% to 85% of them appearing once. The sample comprised PBMCs. These receptors were obtained from a woman in her twenties or thirties in good health and CMV-seronegative.

The V gene is TRBV7-9, the J gene TRBJ1-4, with 9 nucleotides matching TRBD1. V lost 3 bases and J lost 6; bases outside the gene matches: 5. The germline V gene encodes CDR1 SEHNR and CDR2 FQNEAQ (reference sequence). CDR3 length equals 15 residues. CDR3 residues: CASSLSTGGHEKLFF. The CDR3 nucleotides are TGTGCCAGCAGCTTGTCCACAGGGGGCCATGAAAAACTGTTTTTT. Full variable domain (rest looked up from reference TRBV7-9 and TRBJ1-4): DTGVSQNPRHKITKRGQNVTFRCDPISEHNRLYWYRQTLGQGPEFLTYFQNEAQLEKSRLLSDRFSAERPKGSFSTLEIQRTEQGDSAMYLCASSLSTGGHEKLFFGSGTQLSVL.

In its sample, this clone was seen a few times. This sequence joins TRBV5-1 and TRBJ1-1; 8 bases line up with TRBD1. With 0 bases clipped from V and 3 bases from J, the junction kept 4 bases outside the gene matches. This CDR3 is built from 15 residues. The germline V gene encodes CDR1 SGHRS and CDR2 YFSETQ. This CDR3 is CASSLAGGWDTEAFF. The CDR3 DNA reads as TGCGCCAGCAGCTTGGCAGGGGGCTGGGACACTGAAGCTTTCTTT.

The rearrangement uses TRBV9 and TRBJ1-2; D uncertain. The CDR3 totals 16 residues. Trimming removed 3 bases at V and 2 bases at J, with 17 bases between. Germline values: CDR1 SGDLS, CDR2 YYNGEE. The DNA of the CDR3 is TGTGCCAGCAGCGCGTTTGGTAGGGAGGCGAACTATGGCTACACCTTC. The encoded protein is CASSAFGREANYGYTF.

This chain links TRBV9 with TRBJ1-1; 8 bases are shared with TRBD1. This CDR3 contains 17 residues. With V trimmed by 0 bases and J by 3 bases, 10 bases remained unmatched. The germline V gene has CDR1 SGDLS and CDR2 YYNGEE. The CDR3 DNA reads TGTGCCAGCAGCGTAGTGGGACAGGCCAGCGTGGACACTGAAGCTTTCTTT. Its protein product is CASSVVGQASVDTEAFF.

The table lists this clone with a count of one. The genes are TRBV2 and TRBJ2-6, with a tentative D call TRBD1 (6 bases). This CDR3 spans 17 amino acids. V dropped 0 bases and J dropped 2 bases, with 11 bases sitting between them. The germline CDR1 and CDR2 sequences are SNHLY and FYNNEI. Here the CDR3 DNA reads TGTGCCAGCAGTGAAGCGGTAGGGGGTACTGGGGCCAACGTCCTGACTTTC. Translation: CASSEAVGGTGANVLTF.

The V call is TRBV7-2, the J call TRBJ2-1; 10 bases align to TRBD2. CDR1 is SGHTA and CDR2 is FQGNSA in the germline V gene. This CDR3 has 14 residues. Trimming removed 5 bases from V and 4 bases from J; junction bases left unmatched: 2. The CDR3 coding sequence is TGTGCCAGCAGCCGGACTAGCGGATACAATGAGCAGTTCTTC. Translating gives CASSRTSGYNEQFF.

As to this clone: Other DNA sequences within the sample encode an identical CDR3. The chain links TRBV6-5 to TRBJ1-1, with a weak D call TRBD1 (6 bases). Trimming pared 3 bases from V and 5 bases from J, leaving 13 bases between. The germline V gene has CDR1 MNHEY and CDR2 SVGAGI. This CDR3 is 14 amino acids long. CDR3 DNA: TGTGCCAGCAGTTATGACAGGAGGAATACTGAAGCTTTCTTT. Translated: CASSYDRRNTEAFF.

There are a few counts of this clone. The chain carries TRBV9 and TRBJ1-2; 9 positions agree with TRBD1. The CDR3 runs 17 residues. Looked up from germline, CDR1 is SGDLS and CDR2 is YYNGEE. The V and J ends lost 2 bases and 4 bases, in that order; junction bases with no gene match: 12. CDR3 sequence: CASSVARRDRESYGYTF. DNA for the CDR3: TGTGCCAGCAGCGTCGCCCGCCGGGACAGGGAAAGCTATGGCTACACCTTC.

This chain uses TRBV2 with TRBJ2-5, with 10 bases lining up with TRBD1. There are 16 residues in the CDR3. V shed 6 bases, J shed 5 bases, and the junction held 12 bases outside the gene matches. The germline V gene encodes CDR1 SNHLY and CDR2 FYNNEI. In DNA form, the CDR3 reads TGTGCCAGCAGCGACCCCGGGACAGGGGTTGGGGAGACCCAGTACTTC. Protein product: CASSDPGTGVGETQYF.

V is TRBV4-1 and J is TRBJ1-2; D ambiguous. The V gene lost 0 bases and the J gene lost 1 base, with 9 bases spanning the gap. CDR1 MGHRA and CDR2 YSYEKL come from the germline V gene. The CDR3 is 15 amino acids. The CDR3 loop is CASSQDIAVNYGYTF. DNA of the CDR3: TGCGCCAGCAGCCAAGATATAGCTGTTAACTATGGCTACACCTTC.

V is TRBV27 and J is TRBJ2-7; D not resolved. CDR1 is MNHEY, CDR2 SMNVEV, per germline (reference sequence). This CDR3 has 13 amino acids. V lost 5 bases to trimming and J lost 4 bases, with 12 bases between them. The chain's CDR3 is CASSPRHPYEQYV. CDR3 DNA sequence: TGTGCCAGCAGTCCCCGACACCCATACGAGCAGTACGTC.

This chain joins TRBV19 and TRBJ1-1; D not resolved. CDR1 and CDR2 (germline): LNHDA, SQIVND (reference sequence). V lost 4 bases and J lost 0, with 9 bases in between. The length of the CDR3 is 14 residues. CDR3 DNA sequence: TGTGCCAGTAGTAGTCCCAGGCTGAACACTGAAGCTTTCTTT. Translation: CASSSPRLNTEAFF.

J is TRBJ1-2 and V is TRBV6-5; 8 nucleotides match TRBD1. Germline V CDR1 and CDR2: MNHEY, SVGAGI. This CDR3 spans 15 amino acids. V lost 0 bases and J lost 5; bases outside the gene matches: 5. Here the CDR3 reads CASSYSGQGIYGYTF. The CDR3 DNA reads TGTGCCAGCAGTTACTCAGGACAGGGTATTTATGGCTACACCTTC.

V is TRBV7-9 and J is TRBJ1-1; D call uncertain. There are 13 residues in the CDR3. V was clipped by 4 bases and J by 0 bases, with 6 bases between them. Germline V gene lookup returns CDR1 SEHNR and CDR2 FQNEAQ (reference sequence). CDR3 amino acids: CASSSAVNTEAFF. Here the CDR3 DNA reads TGTGCCAGCAGCTCGGCGGTGAACACTGAAGCTTTCTTT. The full variable domain, rest sourced from reference TRBV7-9 and TRBJ1-1, is DTGVSQNPRHKITKRGQNVTFRCDPISEHNRLYWYRQTLGQGPEFLTYFQNEAQLEKSRLLSDRFSAERPKGSFSTLEIQRTEQGDSAMYLCASSSAVNTEAFFGQGTRLTVV.

The V and J genes are TRBV11-2 and TRBJ2-1; tentative D call: TRBD2 (5 bases). Germline-derived CDR1 and CDR2 are SGHAT and FQNNGV. V lost 2 bases to trimming and J lost 2 bases, with 10 bases between them. The CDR3 spans 15 residues. CDR3 in amino acids: CASSLLGSPYNEQFF. CDR3 DNA: TGTGCCAGCAGCTTACTGGGGAGCCCCTACAATGAGCAGTTCTTC.

V is TRBV10-3 and J is TRBJ2-7, with 9 bases fitting TRBD1. The germline V gene encodes CDR1 ENHRY and CDR2 SYGVKD. Trimming at V came to 6 bases and at J to 5 bases, leaving 2 bases not matched to a gene. CDR3 size: 12 residues. CDR3 amino acids: CAISRDRDEQYV. The CDR3 nucleotides are TGTGCCATCAGCAGGGACAGGGACGAGCAGTACGTC.

The rearrangement uses TRBV7-6 and TRBJ1-1, with D maybe TRBD1 (6 bases). Germline assignment: CDR1 SGHVS and CDR2 FNYEAQ. The germline V and J ends were trimmed by 5 bases and 1 base, with 20 bases remaining between them. This CDR3 is 17 amino acids long. CDR3 protein: CASSTRTAGWTNTEAFF. The CDR3 DNA reads as TGTGCCAGCAGCACTCGGACAGCCGGTTGGACGAACACTGAAGCTTTCTTT.

The sample holds one count of this clone. The chain carries TRBV29-1 and TRBJ1-2; 10 bases fit TRBD1. Losses at the gene ends were 6 bases for V and 7 bases for J; bases not matched to a gene: 8. Germline assignment: CDR1 SQVTM and CDR2 ANQGSEA. The length of the CDR3 is 13 residues. DNA of the CDR3: TGCAGCGTGAGACAGGGGGCCTGGAGTGGCTACACCTTC. This encodes CSVRQGAWSGYTF.

The genes are TRBV27 and TRBJ1-2, with a weak D call TRBD1 (6 bases). From germline, CDR1 is MNHEY and CDR2 SMNVEV (reference sequence). The CDR3 has 14 residues. With 3 bases removed from V and 8 bases from J, the gap between germline ends came to 16 bases. The CDR3 here is CASSFLQGYMGYTF. DNA of the CDR3: TGTGCCAGCAGTTTCCTCCAGGGGTACATGGGCTACACCTTC.

The CDR3 DNA sequence: TGCGCCAGCAGCCCGACCCCGACAGGGGTTAGCAATCAGCCCCAGCATTTT. Protein product: CASSPTPTGVSNQPQHF. The rearrangement joins TRBV5-1 to TRBJ1-5, with 8 nucleotides matching TRBD1. Germline V CDR1 and CDR2: SGHRS, YFSETQ. The CDR3 contains 17 residues. The trim removed 4 bases at V and 0 bases at J, leaving 9 bases unmatched. The full variable domain, completed using reference TRBV5-1 and TRBJ1-5, is KAGVTQTPRYLIKTRGQQVTLSCSPISGHRSVSWYQQTPGQGLQFLFEYFSETQRNKGNFPGRFSGRQFSNSRSEMNVSTLELGDSALYLCASSPTPTGVSNQPQHFGDGTRLSIL.

The V gene is TRBV11-3, the J gene TRBJ2-3; 8 bases align to TRBD2. This CDR3 contains 14 residues. CDR1 SGHNT and CDR2 YENEEA come from the germline V gene. V lost 0 bases, J lost 5 bases, and 1 base stayed unmatched. CDR3 in amino acids: CASSLDGGGDTQYF. CDR3 DNA: TGTGCCAGCAGCTTAGACGGGGGGGGAGATACGCAGTATTTT.

The CDR3 loop reads CASSLDSGSNEQFF. CDR3 sequence (DNA): TGTGCCAGCAGCTTAGATTCTGGGAGTAATGAGCAGTTCTTC. The chain combines TRBV7-2 with TRBJ2-1; D perhaps matches TRBD2 (5 bases). Looked up from germline, CDR1 is SGHTA and CDR2 is FQGNSA. The CDR3 sequence is 14 residues long. The germline V and J ends were trimmed by 1 base and 7 bases, with 11 bases remaining between them.

This clone is a singleton in its sample. The chain carries TRBV4-2 and TRBJ1-5; D perhaps matches TRBD1 (6 bases). V was clipped by 0 bases and J by 6 bases, with 15 bases between them. The CDR3 extends over 16 amino acids. CDR1 LGHNA and CDR2 YNFKEQ come from the germline V gene. CDR3 loop: CASSQDNGGAGQPQHF. Written as DNA, the CDR3 is TGTGCCAGCAGCCAAGATAACGGGGGGGCAGGTCAGCCCCAGCATTTT.

The chain carries TRBV29-1 and TRBJ1-2; 8 nucleotides agree with TRBD1. CDR3 length: 13 residues. Germline loops: CDR1 SQVTM, CDR2 ANQGSEA. The ends lost 5 bases at V and 2 bases at J; junction bases unmatched: 4. The CDR3 DNA reads as TGCAGCGTTCTGCGGACAGGGAACTATGGCTACACCTTC. Translated: CSVLRTGNYGYTF.

The chain couples TRBV7-2 to TRBJ2-5; possibly TRBD2 for D (5 bases). The germline V gene encodes CDR1 SGHTA and CDR2 FQGNSA. The V end lost 1 base, the J end lost 10 bases, and 16 bases lay between the germline ends. The CDR3 is 14 amino acids. The CDR3: CASSLDRGTVGQYF. Here the CDR3 DNA reads TGTGCCAGCAGCTTAGATCGGGGTACAGTGGGCCAGTACTTC.

There are a few counts of this clone. This rearrangement joins TRBV4-3 to TRBJ1-4; 7 nucleotides agree with TRBD1. CDR1 is LGHNA, CDR2 YSLEER, per germline. With 0 bases clipped from V and 7 bases from J, the junction kept 8 bases outside the gene matches. This CDR3 contains 16 residues. DNA for the CDR3: TGCGCCAGCAGCCAAGAGGCGACAGGGTGGGGTGAAAAACTGTTTTTT. Protein: CASSQEATGWGEKLFF.

The count of this clone is one. The J gene is TRBJ2-1, the V gene TRBV7-9; TRBD2 aligns across 10 bases. This CDR3 comprises 14 residues. Per germline, CDR1 SEHNR and CDR2 FQNEAQ (reference sequence). V lost 3 bases, J lost 7 bases, and 3 bases stayed unmatched. CDR3 nucleotide sequence: TGTGCCAGCAGCTTCGGGACTAGCGTTAATGAGCAGTTCTTC. Protein product: CASSFGTSVNEQFF.